Below are 2 T cell receptor beta chains sequenced from a single sample in a study of blood T cell repertoires in COVID-19 (dated by TCRdb to 2020 to 2022). The library relied on the immunoSEQ multiplex PCR assay. Not all clones reach the TCRdb copy of this immuneACCESS table, which keeps in-frame sequences only. Checked studies attribute under half of the gap to unresolved V genes and leave the rest unexplained. The table for this sample lists 130,000 to 150,000 clones; over 70% of them were counted only once. About 1.8% of the sample comes from the top ten. Sequencing used peripheral blood. These receptors were obtained from a woman aged 45 to 65 with acute or convalescent COVID-19.

The chain has TRBV2 and TRBJ1-5, with D possibly TRBD1 on 5 matching bases. Deletions cut 3 bases from V and 7 bases from J, with 13 bases between. Per germline, CDR1 SNHLY and CDR2 FYNNEI. This CDR3 has 14 residues. The CDR3 bases are TGTGCCAGCAGTGAGACGGGGGGTAACCAGCCCCAGCATTTT. This sequence encodes CASSETGGNQPQHF.

The V and J genes are TRBV6-2 or TRBV6-3 and TRBJ1-6; weak D call: TRBD1 (5 bases). The CDR3 has 16 residues. The germline CDR1 and CDR2 sequences are MNHEY and SVGEGT. Trimming removed 6 bases from V and 8 bases from J, with 20 bases in between. The CDR3 reads CASSPTGGEVYSPLHF. The DNA of the CDR3 is TGTGCCAGCAGCCCCACCGGGGGGGAAGTTTATTCACCCCTCCACTTT.